This TCR beta chain derives from a study of blood T cell repertoires in COVID-19. Study as a whole: There were acute and convalescent COVID-19 samples, and they came from the United States, Italy and Spain. The analysed material was cDNA or gDNA that came from T cells, B-cell-depleted T cells, or PBMCs.

Original analysis: Reference gene primers were amplified, and this amplification served to estimate nucleated cell counts. Data came from immunoSEQ multiplex PCR; TCRdb stores just in-frame clones and leaves some out. The V and J calls and clone size were taken over from that table, and D and trimming were inferred from the DNA. The sample includes about 120,000 clones, 90% seen only once; the top ten take under 2%. This CDR3 has 14 residues. The V segment lost 9 bases and the J segment 8 bases; nucleotides outside the gene matches: 13. The germline CDR1 and CDR2 sequences are LNHDA and SQIVND (reference sequence).

This TCR derives from a human donor with active COVID-19. The donor label of this sample is uncertain. The chain carries TRBV19 and TRBJ1-1; 9 nucleotides agree with TRBD1. Material: peripheral blood. CDR3 DNA: TGTGCCAGCTCCTCCGGAACAGGGGGCAGAGAAGCTTTCTTT. Protein product: CASSSGTGGREAFF.